The entry below gives a single T cell receptor (beta chain) sequence along with its context. Its cognate antigen is unknown. The record originates from a study of STAT5B mutations in CD4+ large granular lymphocyte leukemia. The CDR3 has 16 residues. The V gene lost 0 bases and the J gene lost 1 base, with 11 bases spanning the gap. Germline V gives CDR1 SGHRS, CDR2 YFSETQ. Generated by immunoSEQ multiplex PCR, the TCRdb table keeps only in-frame clones and is missing some. In the table there are approximately 33,000 clones, 70% to 90% of which are singletons. Study-wide results and caveats: The CD4+ versus CD8+ T-LGLL clonality difference may reflect limited sample size. Compared with healthy controls (2/35), patient top clones favored TRBV06 (8/27).

Source material: CD4+ T cells from blood buffy coats. This receptor was taken from a human donor in good health. The V and J genes are TRBV5-1 and TRBJ1-3; D is ambiguous. Written as DNA, the CDR3 is TGCGCCAGCAGCTTGGCCATGGGCAGATCTGGAAACACCATATATTTT. Protein product: CASSLAMGRSGNTIYF. The complete variable domain, with remaining parts taken from reference TRBV5-1 and TRBJ1-3, reads KAGVTQTPRYLIKTRGQQVTLSCSPISGHRSVSWYQQTPGQGLQFLFEYFSETQRNKGNFPGRFSGRQFSNSRSEMNVSTLELGDSALYLCASSLAMGRSGNTIYFGEGSWLTVV.